A selection of T cell receptor beta chains follows, all from one sample in a study of cytomegalovirus exposure and HLA in healthy donors. Profiling relied on immunoSEQ multiplex PCR, and the TCRdb table lists in-frame clones only, not all of them. The data hold 130,000 to 150,000 clones, with about 74% observed a single time. The sequenced sample was PBMCs. The receptors were gathered from a woman aged 45-59 years in good health and CMV-seronegative. The CDR3 runs from the conserved cysteine through the conserved F or W. D genes are given only for firm matches. Rows may omit the clone size; those that give it use once, few, many or a size class.

>NA|TRBJ1-6|NA|TRBV27
CASSLIVEDSPLHF
TGTGCCAGCAGTTTAATTGTAGAGGATTCACCCCTCCACTTT
>NA|TRBJ1-1|TRBD1|TRBV5-1
CASSAGTGQMNTEAFF
TGCGCCAGCAGCGCAGGGACAGGACAGATGAACACTGAAGCTTTCTTT
>NA|TRBJ2-3|TRBD2|TRBV7-2
CASSLTSGDTDTQYF
TGTGCCAGCAGCTTGACTAGCGGGGACACAGATACGCAGTATTTT
>NA|TRBJ1-1|NA|TRBV6-5
CASWSMFTEAFF
TGTGCCAGTTGGAGTATGTTCACTGAAGCTTTCTTT
>NA|TRBJ1-2|NA|TRBV6-1
CASSAQQSNYGYTF
TGTGCCAGCAGTGCTCAACAGTCTAACTATGGCTACACCTTC
>NA|TRBJ2-3|NA|TRBV2
CASTTVRGADTQYF
TGTGCCAGCACGACGGTCAGGGGAGCAGATACGCAGTATTTT
>few|TRBJ2-1|NA|TRBV11-2
CASSLGGDEQFF
TGTGCCAGCAGCTTAGGGGGGGATGAGCAGTTCTTC
>NA|TRBJ1-2|NA|TRBV6-1
CASSGAGASYGYTF
TGTGCCAGCAGTGGAGCGGGGGCGAGCTATGGCTACACCTTC
>NA|TRBJ2-3|TRBD2|TRBV5-4
CASSTGLAGGPTDTQYF
TGTGCCAGCAGCACCGGACTAGCGGGGGGGCCCACAGATACGCAGTATTTT
>NA|TRBJ2-2|NA|TRBV7-8
CASSLDYVNTGELFF
TGTGCCAGCAGCTTAGACTACGTGAACACCGGGGAGCTGTTTTTT
>NA|TRBJ2-5|NA|TRBV5-1
CASSPGGGEETQYF
TGCGCCAGCAGCCCCGGGGGAGGAGAAGAGACCCAGTACTTC
>once|TRBJ2-5|NA|TRBV6-5
CASSYNGGSETQYF
TGTGCCAGCAGTTACAACGGGGGTTCCGAGACCCAGTACTTC
>NA|TRBJ2-1|TRBD2|TRBV7-9
CSSSLYEGDAGGPGEQFF
TGTTCCAGCAGCTTATATGAAGGGGACGCGGGGGGGCCTGGTGAGCAGTTCTTC
>NA|TRBJ2-7|TRBD1|TRBV5-1
CASSLYGQGLYEQYF
TGCGCCAGCAGCTTGTATGGACAGGGGCTCTACGAGCAGTACTTC
>NA|TRBJ1-2|NA|TRBV5-4
CASSWTENNHYTF
TGTGCCAGCAGCTGGACAGAAAATAATCACTACACCTTC
>NA|TRBJ2-7|NA|TRBV30
CAWRMGSGYEQYF
TGTGCCTGGAGGATGGGGTCGGGGTACGAGCAGTACTTC
>NA|TRBJ2-4|NA|TRBV7-8
CASSFTAGNQIGNIQYF
TGTGCCAGCAGCTTTACCGCCGGGAATCAGATCGGAAACATTCAGTACTTC
>NA|TRBJ1-2|NA|TRBV2
CASSDTPGMDYGYTF
TGTGCCAGCAGTGACACCCCGGGAATGGACTATGGCTACACCTTC
>NA|TRBJ2-3|TRBD2|TRBV7-3
CASSPGPGLAGGGFTQYF
TGTGCCAGCAGCCCCGGTCCGGGACTAGCGGGGGGTGGATTTACGCAGTATTTT
>NA|TRBJ1-6|NA|TRBV6-1
CASSERQDNSPLHF
TGTGCCAGCAGTGAACGGCAGGATAATTCACCCCTCCACTTT
>NA|TRBJ2-2|NA|TRBV5-1
CASSGGAHAGELFF
TGCGCCAGCAGTGGGGGGGCGCATGCCGGGGAGCTGTTTTTT
>once|TRBJ2-2|NA|TRBV30
CAWTLVSGASGELFF
TGTGCCTGGACCCTTGTTAGTGGGGCTTCCGGGGAGCTGTTTTTT
>NA|TRBJ2-1|TRBD2|TRBV4-3
CASSHDLAGGRPSEQFF
TGCGCCAGCAGCCACGACCTAGCGGGGGGCCGACCCTCTGAGCAGTTCTTC
>NA|TRBJ2-5|NA|TRBV7-2
CASSPTPDRAQETQYF
TGTGCCAGCAGCCCTACCCCCGACAGAGCCCAAGAGACCCAGTACTTC
>NA|TRBJ2-5|NA|TRBV4-1
CASSQLQGETQYF
TGCGCCAGCAGCCAACTCCAGGGGGAGACCCAGTACTTC
>NA|TRBJ2-1|TRBD2|TRBV11-2
CASSSRLAGGRSYNEQFF
TGTGCCAGCAGCTCAAGACTAGCGGGGGGAAGGTCCTACAATGAGCAGTTCTTC
>NA|TRBJ2-7|NA|TRBV6-5
CASSYSIGRGGSEQYF
TGTGCCAGCAGTTACTCGATCGGCAGGGGCGGTAGCGAGCAGTACTTC
>NA|TRBJ1-1|NA|TRBV7-2
CASSPSSGYATEAFF
TGTGCCAGCAGCCCAAGTTCAGGGTACGCGACTGAAGCTTTCTTT
>NA|TRBJ1-4|NA|TRBV2
CASQGRQGNEKLFF
TGTGCCAGCCAGGGAAGGCAGGGTAATGAAAAACTGTTTTTT
>many|TRBJ2-4|NA|TRBV10-3
CAIFDSTKNIQYF
TGTGCCATTTTCGACTCGACCAAAAACATTCAGTACTTC
>NA|TRBJ2-7|TRBD2|TRBV18
CASTRGALGEQYF
TGTGCCAGCACGCGGGGGGCCCTGGGGGAGCAGTACTTC
>NA|TRBJ1-2|NA|TRBV7-6
CASSSLAGAANYGYTF
TGTGCCAGCAGCTCCCTCGCGGGGGCGGCTAACTATGGCTACACCTTC
>NA|TRBJ2-2|NA|TRBV10-1
CASSEFRATGELFF
TGCGCCAGCAGTGAGTTCAGGGCAACCGGGGAGCTGTTTTTT
>NA|TRBJ2-2|NA|TRBV28
CASYRDTGELFF
TGTGCCAGCTACAGGGACACCGGGGAGCTGTTTTTT
>NA|TRBJ2-1|TRBD2|TRBV4-1
CASSQDQMGLREQFF
TGCGCCAGCAGCCAAGATCAGATGGGACTACGAGAGCAGTTCTTC
>NA|TRBJ2-1|NA|TRBV6-1
CASRGWESSYNEQFF
TGTGCCAGCAGGGGATGGGAGAGCTCCTACAATGAGCAGTTCTTC
>NA|TRBJ2-7|TRBD2|TRBV19
CASSMGLEGNEQYF
TGTGCCAGTAGTATGGGACTAGAGGGCAACGAGCAGTACTTC
>NA|TRBJ1-2|TRBD1|TRBV5-1
CASSRDRDNYGYTF
TGCGCCAGCAGTAGGGACAGGGACAACTATGGCTACACCTTC
>NA|TRBJ1-3|NA|TRBV12-5
CASGLVLKGLDTIYF
TGTGCTAGTGGTTTGGTACTCAAGGGGCTCGACACCATATATTTT
>NA|TRBJ1-6|NA|TRBV19
CASEVPGGGSPLHF
TGTGCCAGCGAAGTCCCGGGCGGGGGATCACCCCTCCACTTT